Sequencing of this T cell receptor (beta chain) was carried out in a study of T cells in Graves' hyperthyroidism and ophthalmopathy. The CDR3 contains 15 residues. V dropped 5 bases and J dropped 5 bases, with 15 bases sitting between them. CDR1 and CDR2 from the germline V gene are LNHDA and SQIVND (reference sequence). Amplified TCR beta CDR3 regions came from RNA transcripts. TCR CDR3 underwent first-round RT-PCR with the HTBI primer set. TCRdb independently ran MiXCR on the multiplex PCR reads; one entry per CDR3 protein. The sample includes about 590,000 distinct CDR3 sequences, approximately 15% of them seen just once. This clonotype was seen a handful of times.

The gene calls are TRBV19 and TRBJ1-4; D is unresolved. Sequences were obtained from blood. This TCR was sampled from a woman aged 18-35 years with Graves' ophthalmopathy. This CDR3 is CASSSRRISNEKLFF. CDR3 DNA: TGTGCCAGTAGTTCGCGACGGATCAGCAATGAAAAACTGTTTTTT. The full variable domain, in which reference TRBV19 and TRBJ1-4 provide the parts outside the CDR3, is DGGITQSPKYLFRKEGQNVTLSCEQNLNHDAMYWYRQDPGQGLRLIYYSQIVNDFQKGDIAEGYSVSREKKESFPLTVTSAQKNPTAFYLCASSSRRISNEKLFFGSGTQLSVL.